This entry concerns a single TCR beta chain. This sample was taken from a study of blood T cell repertoires in COVID-19. For the study at large: COVID-19 samples collected from the United States, Italy and Spain covered acute and convalescent phases.

Per the study methods: Cell counts per sample came from amplifying reference gene primers. Repertoires were generated with immunoSEQ multiplex PCR, while TCRdb's copy carries only in-frame clones and drops some. The V and J calls and clone size were taken over from that table, and D and trimming were inferred from the DNA. The sample records 200,000 or so clones, about 84% being singletons. The CDR3 runs to 13 residues. V was trimmed by 11 bases and J by 1 base, leaving 12 bases between them. In germline, CDR1 is MNHEY, CDR2 SVGAGI. This TCR was recovered from a woman in her 30s with acute or convalescent COVID-19. The sample was peripheral blood. V and J are TRBV6-5 and TRBJ2-1; weak D call: TRBD2 (6 bases). This CDR3 is CAGWAGSYNEQFF. In DNA, the CDR3 is TGTGCCGGGTGGGCGGGATCCTACAATGAGCAGTTCTTC.